This T cell receptor (beta chain) was found in a study of blood T cell repertoires in COVID-19. Background on the study: Specimens from acute and convalescent COVID-19 originated in the United States, Italy and Spain. In each case, the material was cDNA or gDNA derived from T cells, B-cell-depleted T cells, or PBMCs.

The authors' processing: Nucleated cell number was recorded as an estimate derived from reference gene primer amplification. TCRdb's copy holds only in-frame clones and misses some; the assay was immunoSEQ multiplex PCR. V, J and clone size were drawn from that table, and D and trimming were deduced from the DNA. The profile shows more than 150,000 clones, around 81% of them singletons. V lost 5 bases and J 7 bases, leaving 12 bases between the germline ends. The CDR3 has 13 amino acids. Germline-derived CDR1 and CDR2 are SGHTA and FQGNSA. The clonotype comes from a man between 65 and 85 years old who had recovered from COVID-19. The V gene is TRBV7-2, the J gene TRBJ2-4, with D perhaps TRBD2 (5 bases). Sequencing used peripheral blood. The CDR3 sequence: CASSPSDWNIQYF. The CDR3, as DNA: TGTGCCAGCAGCCCCTCGGACTGGAACATTCAGTACTTC.